Listed below are T cell receptor beta chains from one sample, sequenced in a study of T cell responses to AZD1222 COVID-19 vaccine. Assay used: immunoSEQ multiplex PCR; TCRdb lists only in-frame clones, some missing. The sample contains under 150,000 clones, around 89% of which appear only once. This specimen was peripheral blood, taken on day 0 of AZD1222 vaccination. The receptor set was obtained from an adult in good health. CDR3s include the opening cysteine and the closing phenylalanine or tryptophan. A D gene is named only where the DNA matches it firmly. The size of a clone is reported for some rows only, either as once, few or many, or as a class for expanded clones.

cdr3_aa cdr3_nt d_call j_call clone_size v_call
CASSPFRRNDGYEQYF TGTGCCAGCAGTCCTTTTCGACGGAACGATGGGTACGAGCAGTACTTC - TRBJ2-7 - TRBV28
CASSEGTGGLPQHF TGTGCCAGCAGTGAAGGGACAGGGGGACTGCCCCAGCATTTT TRBD1 TRBJ1-5 - TRBV6-1
CASSDIRDRAGEKLFF TGTGCCAGCAGCGACATTCGGGACAGGGCGGGCGAAAAACTGTTTTTT TRBD1 TRBJ1-4 few TRBV3-1/TRBV3-2
CASSLGGLAWETQYF TGTGCCAGCAGCTTAGGGGGACTAGCGTGGGAGACCCAGTACTTC TRBD2 TRBJ2-5 - TRBV7-7
CASINPSGGPQHF TGTGCCAGCATCAACCCGAGTGGGGGACCCCAGCATTTT - TRBJ1-5 - TRBV6-5
CASSSPERGGGRNYGYTF TGTGCCAGCAGCTCCCCCGAGAGGGGAGGGGGCAGGAACTATGGCTACACCTTC TRBD1 TRBJ1-2 - TRBV5-6
CASGLGGEETQYF TGTGCTAGTGGCCTAGGGGGCGAGGAGACCCAGTACTTC TRBD1 TRBJ2-5 - TRBV12-5
CARREQFF TGTGCCAGGAGAGAGCAGTTCTTC - TRBJ2-1 - TRBV2
CASSRDSTRTEAFF TGTGCCAGCAGCCGGGACAGTACGCGCACTGAAGCTTTCTTT TRBD1 TRBJ1-1 - TRBV7-3
CASSQGLNTEAFF TGTGCCAGTAGTCAGGGACTGAACACTGAAGCTTTCTTT - TRBJ1-1 once TRBV19
CASSQDLVGGRQFF TGTGCCAGCAGCCAGGATTTGGTAGGAGGGAGGCAGTTCTTC - TRBJ2-1 - TRBV14
CASSFLPVGRAEPDSDTQYF TGTGCCAGCAGTTTTCTTCCAGTCGGTCGGGCGGAGCCCGATTCAGATACGCAGTATTTT - TRBJ2-3 - TRBV27
CASSQEVTFSNQPQHF TGTGCCAGCAGCCAAGAGGTGACATTTAGCAATCAGCCCCAGCATTTT - TRBJ1-5 - TRBV4-2
CASSRGPATDTQYF TGTGCCAGCTCTAGAGGGCCCGCCACAGATACGCAGTATTTT - TRBJ2-3 - TRBV7-3
CASSQGPGSTDTQYF TGTGCCAGCAGCCAAGGCCCCGGGAGCACAGATACGCAGTATTTT - TRBJ2-3 - TRBV14
CASSVSGAGQPQHF TGTGCCAGCAGCGTATCAGGGGCAGGTCAGCCCCAGCATTTT - TRBJ1-5 - TRBV9
CASSLKGRYGGYTF TGTGCCAGCAGCTTAAAGGGACGGTACGGAGGCTACACCTTC - TRBJ1-2 once TRBV5-6
CASSPRDGRSFGNTIYF TGTGCCAGCAGCCCCAGGGACGGCAGGTCATTCGGAAACACCATATATTTT - TRBJ1-3 - TRBV2
CASSPEGSGFF TGTGCCAGCAGCCCCGAAGGGTCCGGTTTCTTT - TRBJ1-1 once TRBV7-8
CASSIVARKNTEAFF TGTGCCAGTAGTATAGTTGCCCGGAAGAACACTGAAGCTTTCTTT - TRBJ1-1 - TRBV19
CSSWTDLGDRPQHF TGCAGCTCTTGGACGGATTTAGGAGATCGGCCCCAGCATTTT - TRBJ1-5 once TRBV29-1
CASSAQTGSNQPQHF TGTGCCAGTAGTGCACAGACGGGCAGCAATCAGCCCCAGCATTTT - TRBJ1-5 - TRBV19
CASSLPPGTDTQYF TGTGCCAGCAGCTTACCTCCGGGGACAGATACGCAGTATTTT - TRBJ2-3 - TRBV7-9
CASAFSGTGVGSNQPQHF TGTGCTAGTGCCTTTTCCGGGACAGGGGTGGGTAGCAATCAGCCCCAGCATTTT TRBD1 TRBJ1-5 - TRBV12-5
CASSGGWGAKNIQYF TGCGCCAGCAGTGGGGGTTGGGGGGCCAAAAACATTCAGTACTTC - TRBJ2-4 once TRBV4-1
CASSLNYGREIDTQYF TGTGCCAGCAGCTTAAATTATGGCAGGGAAATAGATACGCAGTATTTT - TRBJ2-3 once TRBV7-6
CAIMGTSNYGYTF TGTGCCATCATGGGGACCTCTAACTATGGCTACACCTTC - TRBJ1-2 once TRBV10-3
CASSLAGSYEQYF TGTGCCAGCAGTTTAGCAGGGTCCTACGAGCAGTACTTC - TRBJ2-7 few TRBV12-3/TRBV12-4
CASSFRGGGYTF TGTGCCAGTTCCTTCAGGGGGGGTGGCTACACCTTC TRBD1 TRBJ1-2 - TRBV6-5
CASQDGLLNQPQHF TGTGCCAGCCAGGACGGCCTGTTAAATCAGCCCCAGCATTTT - TRBJ1-5 once TRBV6-5
CASSQDDRGLADTQYF TGCGCCAGCAGCCAAGATGACCGGGGGCTGGCGGATACGCAGTATTTT - TRBJ2-3 - TRBV4-1
CASSLQTSSYGYTF TGTGCCAGTAGTCTTCAGACCAGTAGCTATGGCTACACCTTC - TRBJ1-2 - TRBV19
CASTSGQHYGYTF TGTGCCAGCACCTCGGGACAGCACTATGGCTACACCTTC TRBD1 TRBJ1-2 - TRBV12-3/TRBV12-4
CASSQEGGARYGYTF TGTGCCAGCAGCCAAGAGGGGGGGGCTCGTTACGGCTACACCTTC - TRBJ1-2 - TRBV3-1/TRBV3-2
CASSPKVPSGNTIYF TGTGCCAGCAGCCCCAAAGTCCCCTCTGGAAACACCATATATTTT - TRBJ1-3 - TRBV5-6
CASSPRLATNEKLFF TGTGCCAGCAGCCCTCGGCTTGCGACTAATGAAAAACTGTTTTTT - TRBJ1-4 - TRBV7-6
CASSPGTGGADGYTF TGTGCCAGCAGCCCGGGAACAGGGGGCGCAGATGGCTACACCTTC TRBD1 TRBJ1-2 - TRBV5-4
CASSLAPGGMPGNTIYF TGCGCCAGCAGCTTGGCCCCTGGAGGGATGCCCGGAAACACCATATATTTT - TRBJ1-3 - TRBV5-1
CASSLAGRGFLSGANVLTF TGTGCCAGCAGCCTCGCCGGTCGGGGGTTTTTATCGGGGGCCAACGTCCTGACTTTC - TRBJ2-6 - TRBV7-2
CASGLLRDRSMNEAFF TGTGCTAGTGGTTTGTTGCGGGACAGATCGATGAATGAAGCTTTCTTT TRBD1 TRBJ1-1 few TRBV12-5
CASSRYGAGGQHEQFF TGTGCCAGCAGCCGCTATGGAGCGGGGGGTCAGCATGAGCAGTTCTTC TRBD2 TRBJ2-1 - TRBV3-1/TRBV3-2
CASSPMRIRVEEQYF TGCGCCAGCAGCCCCATGAGGATCAGGGTAGAGGAGCAGTACTTC - TRBJ2-7 - TRBV4-1
CATSRDSSLASSGNTIYF TGTGCCACCAGCAGAGATTCTAGTCTCGCTAGCTCTGGAAACACCATATATTTT - TRBJ1-3 - TRBV15
CAIKSREGSTEAFF TGTGCCATCAAGTCCAGGGAGGGCTCCACTGAAGCTTTCTTT - TRBJ1-1 - TRBV10-3
CASVGAGTGELFF TGTGCCAGCGTCGGGGCGGGAACCGGGGAGCTGTTTTTT - TRBJ2-2 - TRBV6-5
CASSLEVGGTTDTQYF TGTGCCAGCAGCTTAGAAGTGGGGGGCACCACAGATACGCAGTATTTT - TRBJ2-3 - TRBV11-2
CASSLTYEQYF TGTGCCAGCAGCTTAACCTACGAGCAGTACTTC - TRBJ2-7 few TRBV11-2
CASSLDGGFYEKLFF TGCGCCAGCAGCTTGGATGGGGGGTTCTATGAAAAACTGTTTTTT - TRBJ1-4 - TRBV5-1
CASRRQGQPQHF TGTGCCAGCAGGAGACAGGGCCAGCCCCAGCATTTT TRBD1 TRBJ1-5 - TRBV6-5
CSVSGAPIVDTQYF TGCAGCGTTTCCGGGGCCCCCATCGTCGATACGCAGTATTTT - TRBJ2-3 - TRBV29-1
CSAKNYGYTF TGCAGTGCTAAAAACTATGGCTACACCTTC - TRBJ1-2 - TRBV20-1
CASSLGANSPLHF TGTGCCAGCAGCTTAGGGGCGAATTCACCCCTCCACTTT - TRBJ1-6 - TRBV11-2
CASSLGLAPGEQYF TGTGCCAGCAGCTTAGGTTTAGCCCCGGGCGAGCAGTACTTC - TRBJ2-7 - TRBV11-2
CASSLTRGIYGYTF TGTGCCAGCAGTTTAACCCGGGGGATCTATGGCTACACCTTC - TRBJ1-2 - TRBV27
CSASGQRGAEQYF TGCAGTGCTAGTGGCCAGCGGGGGGCCGAGCAGTACTTC TRBD2 TRBJ2-7 - TRBV20-1
CASSQLAGSGYEQYF TGCGCCAGCAGCCAACTAGCGGGGTCTGGGTACGAGCAGTACTTC TRBD2 TRBJ2-7 - TRBV4-3
CASSEGGATDTQYF TGTGCCAGCAGTGAAGGGGGGGCCACAGATACGCAGTATTTT - TRBJ2-3 - TRBV6-4
CASSLASNLYIQYF TGCGCCAGCAGCTTGGCTAGCAACCTTTACATTCAGTACTTC - TRBJ2-4 - TRBV5-1
CARSSGWADTQYF TGTGCCAGAAGTAGCGGATGGGCAGATACGCAGTATTTT - TRBJ2-3 - TRBV6-5
CASSLVGGGAGSNYGYTF TGTGCCAGCAGCTTAGTCGGGGGGGGAGCAGGGTCTAACTATGGCTACACCTTC - TRBJ1-2 - TRBV7-2